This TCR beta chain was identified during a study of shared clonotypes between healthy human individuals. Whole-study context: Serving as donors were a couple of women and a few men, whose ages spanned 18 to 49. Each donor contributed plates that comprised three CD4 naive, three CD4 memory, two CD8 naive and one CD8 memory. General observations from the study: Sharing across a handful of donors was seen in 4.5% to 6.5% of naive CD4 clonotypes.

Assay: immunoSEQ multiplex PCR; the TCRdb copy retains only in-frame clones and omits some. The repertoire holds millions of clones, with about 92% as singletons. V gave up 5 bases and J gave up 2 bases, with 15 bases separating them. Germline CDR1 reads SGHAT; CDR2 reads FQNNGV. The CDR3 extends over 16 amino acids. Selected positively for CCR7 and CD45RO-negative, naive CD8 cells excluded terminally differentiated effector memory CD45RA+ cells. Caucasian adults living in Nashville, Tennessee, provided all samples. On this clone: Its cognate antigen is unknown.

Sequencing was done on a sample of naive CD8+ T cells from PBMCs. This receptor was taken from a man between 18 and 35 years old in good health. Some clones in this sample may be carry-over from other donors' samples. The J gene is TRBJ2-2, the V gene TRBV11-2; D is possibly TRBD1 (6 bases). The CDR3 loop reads CASSINRAINTGELFF. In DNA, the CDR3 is TGTGCCAGCAGCATCAACAGGGCTATCAACACCGGGGAGCTGTTTTTT.